This T cell receptor (beta chain) was profiled in a study of blood T cell repertoires in COVID-19 (dated by TCRdb to the early 2020s). General notes on the study: Samples from collaborators originated in the United States, Italy and Spain and spanned both the acute and convalescent phases of COVID-19. A de-identified subject ID, COVID-19 status, age in years and sex were almost always included in the sample metadata. Samples came from the ongoing ImmuneRACE study (first 160 participants) plus 1,254 subjects from 6 global collaborators. The repertoires were released in a freely available public database meant as a resource for research on the immune response to SARS-CoV-2. The prospective study material was composed of cDNA or gDNA derived from T cells, B-cell-depleted T cells, or PBMCs. Subjects who had been exposed to COVID-19, were actively infected with it, or had recovered from it provided the deeply sampled blood TCRbeta repertoires that made up the dataset. HLA class I and class II types, where available, came from metadata supplied by the sample provider rather than from assay-based typing.

The CDR3 has 15 amino acids, counting the end cysteine and phenylalanine. Only the CDR3 portion is preserved as DNA: 45 bases, with reading frame beginning at the first base. Here V drops 3 bases and J drops 8 bases, and the junction holds 10 bases not matched to any gene. The germline V gene encodes CDR1 SGHRS and CDR2 YFSETQ. This clone was seen many times. No cognate antigen has been identified for it. There are no base qualities to consult, and no much larger clone falls within one base. Participants in the prospective study were aged about 18 to 95 years, lived in under 30 United States geographic areas, and enrolled through a virtual design. In the prospective study, cohorts were assigned on the basis of participant-reported clinical history obtained from a screening survey and a study questionnaire. Exposed participants were defined as having been in contact with someone with a PCR-confirmed or clinician-diagnosed COVID-19 case within 2 weeks of study entry. In the prospective study, mobile phlebotomists collected whole blood, serum and a nasopharyngeal or oropharyngeal swab from each participant. Over an approximately 2-month period, participants in the prospective study had the option of providing additional blood draws and questionnaires. Blood samples from the prospective study were shipped frozen or at room temperature prior to DNA extraction.

The immunoSEQ Assay, a bias-controlled multiplex PCR, was used to amplify TCRbeta CDR3 regions from genomic DNA. The authors' pipeline ran thus. Nucleated cell counts per sample were estimated from amplification of reference gene primers within the assay. To quantify the absolute abundance of each unique TCRbeta CDR3 rearrangement, sequence reads were collapsed and filtered. Productive Simpson clonality was computed per sample as the square root of Simpson's diversity index over productive rearrangements. TCRdb retrieved this table from immuneACCESS and kept in-frame rearrangements only. Not all clones are present; in checked studies, unresolved V genes account for under half, and no reason is known for the remainder. V and J calls and clone size are those listed in that table; D and trimming were worked out from the DNA. This sample comprises 290,000 or so clones, roughly 85% of them detected only once. The ten most abundant clones make up roughly 4.7% of the sample.

Study-level results and caveats: The quantity of clinical and demographic metadata differed by source and by participant and was supplied without curation.

The TCR was taken from a man aged 35-49 years who had been exposed to COVID-19. The chain joins TRBV5-1 to TRBJ1-4; 7 nucleotides in the junction match TRBD1. What was sequenced was PBMCs or T cells enriched from blood (not recorded which). Here is the DNA: TGCGCCAGCAGCTCCCTGGGACAGCCTATAGAAAAACTGTTTTTT. This sequence encodes CASSSLGQPIEKLFF.